The clone carrying this T cell receptor beta chain was detected only a few times. An oligonucleotide containing a UMI was ligated to the 3' end of TCR cDNA. Four PCR rounds used nested alpha and beta constant region primers plus the SP2 primer. For blood and skin samples, reverse transcription used TCR alpha and beta constant primers. TCRdb independently ran MiXCR on the 5' RACE reads; one entry per CDR3 protein. The sample lists roughly 60,000 distinct CDR3 sequences, around 7.7% occurring once. The germline V gene has CDR1 LGHDT and CDR2 YNNKEL (reference sequence). The CDR3 loop spans 19 amino acids. Trimming removed 4 bases at V and 1 base at J, with 25 bases between. The data stem from a study of naive and memory T cell subsets.

The gene calls are TRBV3-1 and TRBJ1-1; tentative D call: TRBD1 (5 bases). The receptor comes from a male donor in good health. CDR3 DNA: TGTGCCAGCAGCCTAGAAAGTGTGGGGACCGGCCTGAAGAACACTGAAGCTTTCTTT. Its protein is CASSLESVGTGLKNTEAFF.